This T cell receptor (beta chain) was captured in a study of blood T cell repertoires in COVID-19 (dated by TCRdb to about 2020). General notes on the study: Samples covering the acute and convalescent phases of COVID-19 were provided by collaborators in the United States, Italy and Spain. The prospective study material was composed of cDNA or gDNA derived from T cells, B-cell-depleted T cells, or PBMCs. Subjects who had been exposed to COVID-19, were actively infected with it, or had recovered from it provided the deeply sampled blood TCRbeta repertoires that made up the dataset. The repertoires were released in a freely available public database intended as a resource for research on the immune response to SARS-CoV-2. Samples were obtained from the ongoing ImmuneRACE study (first 160 participants) and from over 1,000 subjects provided by 6 global collaborators. Nearly every sample came with metadata listing a de-identified subject ID, COVID-19 status, age in years and sex. HLA class I and class II types, where available, came from metadata supplied by the sample provider rather than from assay-based typing.

Turning to this clone: The antigen it binds to is not known. Per-nucleotide qualities are absent, and no much larger clonotype sits a single base away.

TCRbeta CDR3 regions were amplified from genomic DNA using the immunoSEQ Assay, a bias-controlled multiplex PCR. Under the source paper's analysis protocol: Nucleated cell counts per sample were estimated from amplification of reference gene primers within the assay. Sequence reads were collapsed and filtered to measure the absolute abundance of every unique TCRbeta CDR3 rearrangement. Productive Simpson clonality was computed per sample as the square root of Simpson's diversity index over productive rearrangements. TCRdb re-hosts the immuneACCESS table, in-frame sequences only. Its copies lack some clones; in the studies checked, an unresolved V gene accounts for under half of them, and the cause for the rest is not known. V, J and clone size are taken as reported in that table, and D and trimming were inferred from the DNA itself. Recorded for this sample are roughly 230,000 clones; around four fifths of them occurred a single time. The ten largest make up just under 6.5% of the sample.

The germline V gene (reference sequence) yields LGHDT for CDR1 and YNNKEL for CDR2. Between the V and J ends, shortened by 1 base and 4 bases respectively, the junction contains 14 bases. Measured from the cysteine to the phenylalanine, the CDR3 is 17 residues long. Left in the record is the CDR3 DNA by itself, 51 bases read in frame from the first base. General study outcomes and caveats: The amount of clinical and demographic metadata varied by source and participant and was provided uncurated.

Collaborating institutions collected whole blood in K2EDTA tubes following their own protocols. For TCRbeta analysis, collaborator samples were shipped as frozen whole blood, as isolated PBMCs, or as DNA extracted from either sample type. The rearrangement combines TRBV3-1 (or the pseudogene TRBV3-2) with TRBJ2-6; a confident D gene designation cannot be given. This sequence originates from a woman aged 60 to 75 with active or convalescent COVID-19. Source material: peripheral blood. At the DNA level, the sequence is TGTGCCAGCAGCCAAGCGGCCAACTACGGCGGGGCCAACGTCCTGACTTTC. This codes for CASSQAANYGGANVLTF.